One and the same sample provided the 6 T cell receptor beta chains below, sequenced in a study of T cell changes during pregnancy in multiple sclerosis. Sequencing was performed with immunoSEQ multiplex PCR; in TCRdb, only in-frame clones are kept and a portion is missing. The data hold roughly 50,000 clones, with about 93% observed a single time. The sample was CD4+ T cells from peripheral blood mononuclear cells, taken after pregnancy. The receptors derive from a female donor with multiple sclerosis, enrolled in a pregnancy study.

The rearrangement links TRBV28 to TRBJ2-7, with 12 bases identical to TRBD2. V was clipped by 6 bases and J by 4 bases; unmatched bases: 13. Germline loops: CDR1 MDHEN, CDR2 SYDVKM. The CDR3 spans 17 residues. CDR3 coding DNA: TGTGCCAGCAGGCGACTAGCGGGAGAGAACCACCGATACGAGCAGTACTTC. It encodes CASRRLAGENHRYEQYF.

The chain couples TRBV30 to TRBJ2-4, with D maybe TRBD1 (5 bases). The germline CDR1 and CDR2 sequences are GTSNPN and SVGIG (reference sequence). The CDR3 sequence is 13 residues long. Trimming left V 4 bases short and J 3 bases short, with 10 bases between. The CDR3 DNA is TGTGCCTGGACAGGGAATGGCAAAAACATTCAGTACTTC. Its protein product is CAWTGNGKNIQYF. The full variable domain, rest sourced from reference TRBV30 and TRBJ2-4, is SQTIHQWPATLVQPVGSPLSLECTVEGTSNPNLYWYRQAAGRGLQLLFYSVGIGQISSEVPQNLSASRPQDRQFILSSKKLLLSDSGFYLCAWTGNGKNIQYFGAGTRLSVL.

The CDR3 is CASSLLSRVGQPQHF. Here the CDR3 DNA reads TGTGCCAGCAGTTTGCTCAGCAGGGTAGGCCAGCCCCAGCATTTT. The chain has TRBV7-8 and TRBJ1-5, with D possibly TRBD1 on 5 matching bases. Between the trimmed V and J ends, which lost 6 bases and 7 bases, there was a span of 19 bases. Germline CDR1 SGHVS, CDR2 FQNEAQ. This CDR3 contains 15 residues.

The chain uses TRBV13 and TRBJ2-7, with 10 bases that match TRBD2. This CDR3 is 15 amino acids long. The V and J ends lost 5 bases and 2 bases, in that order; junction bases with no gene match: 6. Germline CDR1 and CDR2: PRHDT and FYEKMQ (reference sequence). The CDR3: CASSRRTSGAYEQYF. The CDR3 coding sequence is TGTGCCAGCAGCCGCCGGACTAGCGGCGCCTACGAGCAGTACTTC.

The CDR3 DNA reads as TGTGCCAGTAGTATAGATTCCGCAGGGGACCTCACAGATACGCAGTATTTT. This translates into CASSIDSAGDLTDTQYF. V is TRBV19 and J is TRBJ2-3; perhaps TRBD1 as D (6 bases). Germline V gene data show CDR1 as LNHDA and CDR2 as SQIVND (reference sequence). V was pared by 0 bases and J by 2 bases, with 15 bases between. The CDR3 is 17 amino acids.

The rearrangement joins TRBV5-1 to TRBJ2-1, with 9 bases identical to TRBD1. V dropped 0 bases and J dropped 4; count of bases not matched to a gene: 2. The CDR3 is 15 amino acids. Germline V gene lookup returns CDR1 SGHRS and CDR2 YFSETQ. Here the CDR3 reads CASSLATGGYNEQFF. In DNA form, the CDR3 reads TGCGCCAGCAGCTTGGCGACAGGGGGGTACAATGAGCAGTTCTTC.